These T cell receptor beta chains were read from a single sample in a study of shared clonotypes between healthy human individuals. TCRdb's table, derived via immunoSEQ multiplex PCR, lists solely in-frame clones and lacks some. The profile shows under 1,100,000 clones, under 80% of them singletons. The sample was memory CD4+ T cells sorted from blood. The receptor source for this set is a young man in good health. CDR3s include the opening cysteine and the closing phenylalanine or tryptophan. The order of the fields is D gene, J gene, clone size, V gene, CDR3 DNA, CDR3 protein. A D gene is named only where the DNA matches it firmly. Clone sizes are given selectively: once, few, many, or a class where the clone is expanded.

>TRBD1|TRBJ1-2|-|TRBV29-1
TGCAGCGTTGCCAGCCGGACAGGGAACTATGGCTACACCTTC
CSVASRTGNYGYTF
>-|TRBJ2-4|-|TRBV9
TGTGCCAGCAGCGTAGAGGGCGTCAACGGGCATGGAGCCAAAAACATTCAGTACTTC
CASSVEGVNGHGAKNIQYF
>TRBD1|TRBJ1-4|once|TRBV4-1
TGCGCCAGCAGCCAAGGGGGCAGGGGGCGCAATGAAAAACTGTTTTTT
CASSQGGRGRNEKLFF
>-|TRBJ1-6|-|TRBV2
TGTGCCAGCATGGGGGGAGGGGATTCACCCCTCCACTTT
CASMGGGDSPLHF
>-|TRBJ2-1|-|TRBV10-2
TGCGCCAGCAGTGAGGCCGCGACGACGGGTGAGCAGTTCTTC
CASSEAATTGEQFF
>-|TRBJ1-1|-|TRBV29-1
TGCAGCGTTGAGGCCAACATGGGCACTGAAGCTTTCTTT
CSVEANMGTEAFF
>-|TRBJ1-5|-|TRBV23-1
TGCGCCAGCAGTCCGGGGCAGGGACGAAAGGATCAGCCCCAGCATTTT
CASSPGQGRKDQPQHF
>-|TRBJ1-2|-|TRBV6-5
TGTGCCAGCAGTCAACACGGGCGCTTGGGGGGCTACACCTTC
CASSQHGRLGGYTF
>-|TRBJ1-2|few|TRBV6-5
TGTGCCAGCACCGGGACCGAGGGTGGCTACACCTTC
CASTGTEGGYTF
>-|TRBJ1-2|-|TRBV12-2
TGTGCAAGTCGCTTAGAGGTTTTGCGGGGGAAGGGTGGCTACACCTTC
CASRLEVLRGKGGYTF
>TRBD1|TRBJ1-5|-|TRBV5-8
TGTGCCAGCAGGACAGGGTTCAATCAGCCCCAGCATTTT
CASRTGFNQPQHF
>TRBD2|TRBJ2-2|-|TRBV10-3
TGTGCCATCAGACCTTGGACTAGCGGGGGGGCCCCGAACACCGGGGAGCTGTTTTTT
CAIRPWTSGGAPNTGELFF
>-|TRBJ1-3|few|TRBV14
TGTGCCAGCAGAGGCACCATATATTTT
CASRGTIYF
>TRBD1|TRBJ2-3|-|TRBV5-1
TGCGCCAGCAGCGTACAGGGGGCGCAGACAGATACGCAGTATTTT
CASSVQGAQTDTQYF
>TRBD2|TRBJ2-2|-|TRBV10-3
TGTGCCGCCGGGCCTAGCGGGGTGAACACCGGGGAGCTGTTTTTT
CAAGPSGVNTGELFF
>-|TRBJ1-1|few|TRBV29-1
TGCAGCGTTGCAAAGCAGGGGAACACTGAAGCTTTCTTT
CSVAKQGNTEAFF
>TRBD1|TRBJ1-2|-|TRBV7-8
TGTGCCAGCAGCGTGGGACAGAACTATGGCTACACCTTC
CASSVGQNYGYTF
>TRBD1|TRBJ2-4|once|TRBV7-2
TGTGCCAGCAGCTTAGCAGCAGGGGGCGCAGCCAAAAACATTCAGTACTTC
CASSLAAGGAAKNIQYF
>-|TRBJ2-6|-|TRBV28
TGTGCCAGTAGCCAGACTGGGGCCAACGTCCTGACTTTC
CASSQTGANVLTF
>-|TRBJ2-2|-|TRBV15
TGTGCCACCAGCAGAGATTGGGGCGGGACAGACGTCGGGGAGCTGTTTTTT
CATSRDWGGTDVGELFF
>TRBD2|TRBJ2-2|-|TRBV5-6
TGTGCCAGCAGCTTGGCAGCGGGGGGTATCATCAGCGGGGAGCTGTTTTTT
CASSLAAGGIISGELFF
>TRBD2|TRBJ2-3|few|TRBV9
TGTGCCAGCAGCGTAGCTACTAGCGGGACAGATACGCAGTATTTT
CASSVATSGTDTQYF
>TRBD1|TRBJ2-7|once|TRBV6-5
TGTGCCAGCAGAAACGACAGGGGGAACTACGAGCAGTACTTC
CASRNDRGNYEQYF
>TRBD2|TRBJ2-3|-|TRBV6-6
TGTGCCAGCAGTTCCTATAGCGGGGGGCGCACAGATACGCAGTATTTT
CASSSYSGGRTDTQYF
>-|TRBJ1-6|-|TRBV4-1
TGCGCCAGCAGCCAAGTTAGGCAGGGGATTTCCTATAATTCACCCCTCCACTTT
CASSQVRQGISYNSPLHF
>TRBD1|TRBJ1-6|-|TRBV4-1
TGCGCCAGCAGCCAGGCCGCCGGGACAGGCAATAATTCACCCCTCCACTTT
CASSQAAGTGNNSPLHF
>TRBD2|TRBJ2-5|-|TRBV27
TGTGCCAGCAGTTTGGGGAGCGGACTAGCGGGGAGGGAGACCCAGTACTTC
CASSLGSGLAGRETQYF
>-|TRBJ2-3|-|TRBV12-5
TGTGCTAGTGGTTTGGGAAGAGATACGCAGTATTTT
CASGLGRDTQYF
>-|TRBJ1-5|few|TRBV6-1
TGTGCCAGCAGACAAACAGGGACCCATCAGCCCCAGCATTTT
CASRQTGTHQPQHF
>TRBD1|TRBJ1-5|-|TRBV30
TGTGCCTGGATCAATAAGGGACAGGGAAATCAGCCCCAGCATTTT
CAWINKGQGNQPQHF
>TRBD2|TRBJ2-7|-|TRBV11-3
TGTGCCAGCAGCATCGGGACTAGTGTAGGGAACGAGCAGTACTTC
CASSIGTSVGNEQYF
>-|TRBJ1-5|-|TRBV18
TGTGCCAGCTCACGAAGACAGGCGGAGGTAGATCAGCCCCAGCATTTT
CASSRRQAEVDQPQHF
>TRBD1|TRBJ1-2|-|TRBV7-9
TGTGCCAGCAGCCACACGACCGGGACAGTTAACTATGGCTACACCTTC
CASSHTTGTVNYGYTF
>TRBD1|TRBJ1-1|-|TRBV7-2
TGTGCCAGCAGCAAACAGGGGATGAACACTGAAGCTTTCTTT
CASSKQGMNTEAFF
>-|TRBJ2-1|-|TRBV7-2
TGTGCCAGCAGCCAACCAAAGGGGGGCGGGGCCCAGTTCTTC
CASSQPKGGGAQFF
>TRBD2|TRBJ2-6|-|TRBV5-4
TGTGCCAGCAGCTTGGCACTAGCGGTGGGCTCTGGGGCCAACGTCCTGACTTTC
CASSLALAVGSGANVLTF
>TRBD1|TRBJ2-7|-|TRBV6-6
TGTGCCAGCAGTACCGGGACAGGGGGCCACGAGCAGTACTTC
CASSTGTGGHEQYF
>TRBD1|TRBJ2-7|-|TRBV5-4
TGTGCCAGCAGCCCGGGGGACAGGGAAGGCGAGCAGTACTTC
CASSPGDREGEQYF
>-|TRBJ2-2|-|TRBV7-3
TGTGCCAGCAGCGCCGCGAACGGGGAGCTGTTTTTT
CASSAANGELFF
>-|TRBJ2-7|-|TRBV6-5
TGTGCCAGCTGCCGAGCGCACGGCTGCGAGCAGTACTTC
CASCRAHGCEQYF
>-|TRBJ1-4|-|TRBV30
TGTGCCTGGAGCGGAAATAATGAAAAACTGTTTTTT
CAWSGNNEKLFF
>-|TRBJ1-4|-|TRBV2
TGTGCCAGCAGTGTTGGTTCATCACTGTTTTTT
CASSVGSSLFF
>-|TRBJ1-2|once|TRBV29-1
TGCAGCGTTGAAGATCTCATGGGAAAGGATAACTATGGCTACACCTTC
CSVEDLMGKDNYGYTF
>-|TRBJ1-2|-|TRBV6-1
TGTGCCAGCAAAAGTTGGGGGAGTTATGGCTACACCTTC
CASKSWGSYGYTF
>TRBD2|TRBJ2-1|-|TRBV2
TGTGCCAGCAGTGAAGGGACTAGCGACAATGAGCAGTTCTTC
CASSEGTSDNEQFF
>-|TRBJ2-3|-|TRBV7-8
TGTGCCAGCAGTTTATCAGATACGCAGTATTTT
CASSLSDTQYF
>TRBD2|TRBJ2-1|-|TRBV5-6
TGTGCCAGCAGCTCACTAGCGGGAGGGTACAATGAGCAGTTCTTC
CASSSLAGGYNEQFF
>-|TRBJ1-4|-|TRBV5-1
TGCGCCAGCAGCCTGGGGTCTCGTGAAAAACTGTTTTTT
CASSLGSREKLFF
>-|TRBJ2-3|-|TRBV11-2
TGTGCCAGCAGCCTCGACAGGCACACAGATACGCAGTATTTT
CASSLDRHTDTQYF
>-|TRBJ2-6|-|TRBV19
TGTGCCAGTAGGGGCGGGACGGTCCTATCTGGGGCCAACGTCCTGACTTTC
CASRGGTVLSGANVLTF
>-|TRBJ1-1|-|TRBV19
TGTGCCAGTAGTACCGATTCCTGGGGGAGGCATATGAACACTGAAGCTTTCTTT
CASSTDSWGRHMNTEAFF
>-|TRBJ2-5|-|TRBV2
TGTGCCAGCACCTCGACTGGATCAAGAGAGACCCAGTACTTC
CASTSTGSRETQYF
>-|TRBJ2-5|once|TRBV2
TGTGCCAGCAGACTAACACTAGCAGGGGAGACCCAGTACTTC
CASRLTLAGETQYF
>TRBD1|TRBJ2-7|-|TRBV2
TGTGCCAGCAACCTCGCAGGGGGAAGCTCCTACGAGCAGTACTTC
CASNLAGGSSYEQYF
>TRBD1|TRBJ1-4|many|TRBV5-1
TGCGCCAGCAGGAGTGACCGGGACAGCGCTGGAGAAAAACTGTTTTTT
CASRSDRDSAGEKLFF
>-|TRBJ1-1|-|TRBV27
TGTGCCAGCAGTTCATCAGGGATGGTAGTAGAGCTAGCTTTCTTT
CASSSSGMVVELAFF
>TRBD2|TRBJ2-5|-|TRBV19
TGTGCCAGTAGTTCCGGGACTAGCGGGAGAAGGGTGGAGACCCAGTACTTC
CASSSGTSGRRVETQYF